These T cell receptor beta chains were read from a single sample in a study of T cell changes during pregnancy in multiple sclerosis. The assay was immunoSEQ multiplex PCR, and TCRdb's table has in-frame clones only and misses some. The table records fewer than 110,000 clones, approximately 92% of them present only once. The sequencing used peripheral blood, collected in the second trimester of pregnancy. These receptors originate from a female donor with multiple sclerosis, enrolled in a pregnancy study. The CDR3 runs from the conserved cysteine through the conserved F or W. A D gene is named only where the DNA matches it firmly. Only some rows state a clone size, as once, few, many or a class for expanded clones.

cdr3_nt	cdr3_aa	d_call	clone_size	v_call	j_call
TGTGCCAGCAGCTTCCGACAGGAATTGAGGTGGTTCTTC	CASSFRQELRWFF	NA	NA	TRBV7-9	TRBJ2-1
TGTGCCAGCAGTCTAGCGGGAGAGGGGCAAGAGACCCAGTACTTC	CASSLAGEGQETQYF	TRBD2	NA	TRBV25-1	TRBJ2-5
TGTGCCAGCAGCCCAGATCGTGGGGGGTCCACTGAAGCTTTCTTT	CASSPDRGGSTEAFF	NA	NA	TRBV5-6	TRBJ1-1
TGTGCCAGCAGCTTGGATGAGCGCACCGGGGAGCTGTTTTTT	CASSLDERTGELFF	NA	NA	TRBV5-5	TRBJ2-2
TGTGCCAGCAGCGTAGGAGGAGGGGTGGTTGAGACCCAGTACTTC	CASSVGGGVVETQYF	NA	NA	TRBV9	TRBJ2-5
TGTGCCTGGGAGGGAAACACCATATATTTT	CAWEGNTIYF	NA	NA	TRBV30	TRBJ1-3
TGTGCCAGCAGTTACCGGACAGGGTTTTCCTACGAGCAGTACTTC	CASSYRTGFSYEQYF	TRBD1	NA	TRBV6-6	TRBJ2-7
TGTGCCAGCAGTTCCCCGGCCGGAGAGGCTGAAGCTTTCTTT	CASSSPAGEAEAFF	NA	NA	TRBV6-5	TRBJ1-1
TGTGCCAGCAGTGAAGCTACTAGCGGGGGGTCCGCGAACACCGGGGAGCTGTTTTTT	CASSEATSGGSANTGELFF	TRBD2	NA	TRBV6-1	TRBJ2-2
TGTGCCAGCAGTTTCGGACTAGCCTACAATGAGCAGTTCTTC	CASSFGLAYNEQFF	TRBD2	NA	TRBV6-6	TRBJ2-1
TGTGCCAGCTCACCCCTTGGGACTAGCGTACCAACCACGCAAGAGACCCAGTACTTC	CASSPLGTSVPTTQETQYF	TRBD2	NA	TRBV18	TRBJ2-5
TGTGCCACCAGCTCACTAGCGGTCCAGTTCTTC	CATSSLAVQFF	TRBD2	NA	TRBV15	TRBJ2-1
TGTGCCAGCAGTTGGAAGGGAGGTGGCTACACCTTC	CASSWKGGGYTF	NA	NA	TRBV28	TRBJ1-2
TGTGCCAGCAGTTTATTAGTCAACAATGAGCAGTTCTTC	CASSLLVNNEQFF	NA	NA	TRBV27	TRBJ2-1
TGTGCCAGCAGTTACTCGAGGGCTAGCGGGGACAATGAGCAGTTCTTC	CASSYSRASGDNEQFF	TRBD2	once	TRBV6-6	TRBJ2-1
TGTGCCAGCAGACTAGCGGGAGGTCCCGAGCAGTACTTC	CASRLAGGPEQYF	TRBD2	NA	TRBV2	TRBJ2-7
TGTGCCAGCAGCGTAGGCGGGACTAGGTTTGACAATGAGCAGTTCTTC	CASSVGGTRFDNEQFF	TRBD2	NA	TRBV9	TRBJ2-1
TGTGCCAGCAGTGAGACTAGCGGGAGACTCTACGAGCAGTACTTC	CASSETSGRLYEQYF	TRBD2	NA	TRBV28	TRBJ2-7
TGTGCCAGCATTCGGGGTGTCCGAAATGAAAAACTGTTTTTT	CASIRGVRNEKLFF	NA	NA	TRBV2	TRBJ1-4
TGTGCCAGCAGCTTAGATGGGCTAGCGGGATATGAGCAGTTCTTC	CASSLDGLAGYEQFF	TRBD2	NA	TRBV11-3	TRBJ2-1
TGTGCCAGCAGCTTAGAATCATACGAGCAGTACTTC	CASSLESYEQYF	NA	NA	TRBV7-9	TRBJ2-7
TGTGCCAGTAGTCGGACCCCACCGGGAGGGCAGCCCCAGCATTTT	CASSRTPPGGQPQHF	NA	few	TRBV19	TRBJ1-5
TGTGCCAGCAGTTTATACGACAGGGGAGAGACCCAGTACTTC	CASSLYDRGETQYF	TRBD1	NA	TRBV28	TRBJ2-5
TGTGCCAGTCATTTTAGCGGGCCTGACACCGGGGAGCTGTTTTTT	CASHFSGPDTGELFF	TRBD2	NA	TRBV28	TRBJ2-2
TGCGCCAGCAGCCCATGGACAGGTGACGCAGATACGCAGTATTTT	CASSPWTGDADTQYF	TRBD1	NA	TRBV5-1	TRBJ2-3
TGTGCCAGCAGCTCGGGACTAGCGGGAGTAAACGAGCAGTACTTC	CASSSGLAGVNEQYF	TRBD2	NA	TRBV11-2	TRBJ2-7
TGTGCCAGCAGCTTTGGAAGGGGTTACACCGGGGAGCTGTTTTTT	CASSFGRGYTGELFF	NA	NA	TRBV11-3	TRBJ2-2
TGTGCCTGGAGTGTGAGCAGGAATAACTATGGCTACACCTTC	CAWSVSRNNYGYTF	NA	NA	TRBV30	TRBJ1-2
TGTGCCAGCAGCTTTAACCTAGGCACAGATACGCAGTATTTT	CASSFNLGTDTQYF	NA	NA	TRBV11-1	TRBJ2-3
TGTGCCAGCAAAGGGGGAGATGTGTACAATGAGCAGTTCTTC	CASKGGDVYNEQFF	NA	NA	TRBV28	TRBJ2-1
TGTGCCAGCAGCCCGCCGGACAGCCGTAACTATGGCTACACCTTC	CASSPPDSRNYGYTF	NA	once	TRBV7-9	TRBJ1-2
TGTGCCAGCAGTCCCCACCGCGGACAGGTTGGGAACCAGCCCCAGCATTTT	CASSPHRGQVGNQPQHF	TRBD1	once	TRBV28	TRBJ1-5
TGTGCCAGTAGTACACTGACAGGGCGCCACAATGAGCAGTTCTTC	CASSTLTGRHNEQFF	TRBD1	NA	TRBV19	TRBJ2-1
TGTGCCAGCAGTTTATTAGGGGGCGGGATAGCCAAAAACATTCAGTACTTC	CASSLLGGGIAKNIQYF	NA	once	TRBV28	TRBJ2-4
TGTGCCAGTAGACCGACCCAGGGGGGAGCGGATCAGCCCCAGCATTTT	CASRPTQGGADQPQHF	TRBD1	once	TRBV19	TRBJ1-5
TGTGCCAGCAGTTTTTCAGCGGAGGGAGGAGAGCAGTACTTC	CASSFSAEGGEQYF	NA	NA	TRBV28	TRBJ2-7
TGCGCCAGCAGCGAAAGGACAGGGGGCTCCTACGAGCAGTACTTC	CASSERTGGSYEQYF	TRBD1	NA	TRBV5-1	TRBJ2-7
TGTGCCAGCAGTGAAAGTTGGGACAGCCCCTACAATGAGCAGTTCTTC	CASSESWDSPYNEQFF	TRBD1	NA	TRBV2	TRBJ2-1
TGTGCCAGCAGCCCCGATGGGACTAGCGCCTACAATGAGCAGTTCTTC	CASSPDGTSAYNEQFF	TRBD2	NA	TRBV7-9	TRBJ2-1
TGTGCCAGCAGGTTGAGCTCTGGAAACACCATATATTTT	CASRLSSGNTIYF	NA	NA	TRBV6-5	TRBJ1-3